A selection of T cell receptor beta chains follows, all from one sample in a study of T cells in Graves' hyperthyroidism and ophthalmopathy. TCRdb re-called the multiplex PCR reads through MiXCR, storing one row per CDR3 protein. The top ten hold approximately 8.4% of the sample, which has about 710,000 distinct CDR3 sequences, less than 20% seen once. Input material: blood. The receptors come from a man between 18 and 35 years old with Graves' hyperthyroidism. The CDR3 runs from the conserved cysteine through the conserved F or W. Fields, in order: clone size, J gene, V gene, D gene, CDR3 protein, CDR3 DNA. The D gene is left open where the match is weak. Clone size appears in some rows only: once, few, many, or a class for an expanded clone.

-	TRBJ2-3	TRBV14	-	CASSQVSGSSTDTQYF	TGTGCCAGCAGCCAAGTAAGCGGGTCTAGCACAGATACGCAGTATTTT
many	TRBJ2-5	TRBV2	TRBD2	CASSALAGSQETQYF	TGTGCCAGCAGTGCCCTAGCGGGAAGCCAAGAGACCCAGTACTTC
many	TRBJ2-7	TRBV30	-	CAWSGTQPRGEQYF	TGTGCCTGGAGCGGGACTCAACCCAGGGGCGAGCAGTACTTC
few	TRBJ2-5	TRBV12-3/TRBV12-4	TRBD2	CASSSYRLADQETQYF	TGTGCCAGCAGTTCTTACCGACTAGCGGATCAAGAGACCCAGTACTTC
-	TRBJ1-1	TRBV6-6	-	CASSYFGGASNTEAFF	TGTGCCAGCAGTTACTTTGGGGGGGCATCGAACACTGAAGCTTTCTTT
-	TRBJ1-2	TRBV5-4	TRBD1	CASTTTGTGGYYGYTF	TGTGCCAGCACCACTACCGGGACAGGGGGGTACTATGGCTACACCTTC
many	TRBJ1-6	TRBV12-3/TRBV12-4	TRBD1	CASRQGQGNSPLHF	TGTGCCAGCAGACAGGGACAGGGAAATTCACCCCTCCACTTT
-	TRBJ1-3	TRBV7-9	-	CASSLGTPSGNTIYF	TGTGCCAGCAGCTTAGGCACCCCCTCTGGAAACACCATATATTTT
many	TRBJ2-3	TRBV18	-	CASSPPFGDTQYF	TGTGCCAGCTCACCACCCTTTGGGGATACGCAGTATTTT
-	TRBJ2-2	TRBV12-5	TRBD2	CASGQQKIAGGPAGELFF	TGTGCTAGTGGTCAACAAAAAATAGCGGGAGGGCCCGCCGGGGAGCTGTTTTTT
many	TRBJ1-3	TRBV3-1	-	CASRRTGSGNTIYF	TGTGCCAGCAGACGAACAGGCTCTGGAAACACCATATATTTT
few	TRBJ2-5	TRBV6-2/TRBV6-3	TRBD2	CASSYVLAGSKQETQYF	TGTGCCAGCAGTTACGTCCTAGCGGGGTCGAAGCAAGAGACCCAGTACTTC
few	TRBJ1-3	TRBV28	-	CASSLRGGPGNTIYF	TGTGCCAGCAGTTTAAGGGGGGGCCCTGGAAACACCATATATTTT